This T cell receptor beta chain appears in the sequencing data of a study of beta chain features in type 1 diabetes. The wider study: Sorted cell examination encompassed roughly 98,000,000 cells across all samples. Study observations and caveats: Reads derived from cDNA could over-represent cells showing high TCR expression.

Expressed TCRB transcripts were sequenced because the entire RNA isolate underwent reverse transcription. Produced via immunoSEQ multiplex PCR; TCRdb's table is partial and in-frame only. The sample records around 430,000 clones, approximately 28% being singletons. Comment on this clone: What it recognizes is unknown.

The trim removed 9 bases at V and 4 bases at J, leaving 7 bases unmatched. Germline V gene data show CDR1 as MDHEN and CDR2 as SYDVKM. The CDR3 is 15 residues long. Sequencing was performed on naive CD4+ T cells from blood. V gene TRBV28 combines with J gene TRBJ2-1; TRBD2 agrees at 12 bases. The TCR was taken from a man aged 18 to 30 in good health. For the CDR3, the DNA is TGTGCCAGTACTAGCGGGAGGCTAGAATACAATGAGCAGTTCTTC. It yields the protein CASTSGRLEYNEQFF.